These T cell receptor beta chains were read from a single sample in a study of T cell changes during pregnancy in multiple sclerosis. The repertoire was sequenced with immunoSEQ multiplex PCR; TCRdb's copy has only in-frame clones and lacks some. The sample holds tens of thousands of clones, approximately 90% seen once. The sample in question was peripheral blood, obtained in the third trimester of pregnancy. The receptors stem from a female donor with multiple sclerosis, enrolled in a pregnancy study. Both conserved end residues are part of each CDR3. D genes are given only for firm matches. Only part of the rows carry a size: once, few, many, or a class if the clone is expanded.

TRBJ2-7 TRBV11-2 once TRBD2 CATLELGTSGYEQYF TGTGCCACCCTAGAACTCGGGACTAGCGGCTACGAGCAGTACTTC
TRBJ1-2 TRBV7-2 - - CASSLARTDYYGYTF TGTGCCAGCAGCTTAGCGCGGACAGATTACTATGGCTACACCTTC
TRBJ2-6 TRBV19 - - CASSITAGSGANVLTF TGTGCCAGTAGTATTACAGCAGGGTCTGGGGCCAACGTCCTGACTTTC
TRBJ1-5 TRBV6-5 - - CASSSSGGYQPQHF TGTGCCAGCAGTTCCTCGGGAGGGTATCAGCCCCAGCATTTT
TRBJ2-5 TRBV11-2 - TRBD2 CASSLDSQREGRETQYF TGTGCCAGCAGCTTAGATTCCCAGCGGGAGGGCCGGGAGACCCAGTACTTC
TRBJ2-2 TRBV20-1 - - CSAPHTGELFF TGCAGTGCTCCTCACACCGGGGAGCTGTTTTTT
TRBJ2-2 TRBV5-7 - - CASSLAQLYPGGTGELFF TGTGCCAGCAGCTTGGCCCAATTGTACCCAGGGGGGACCGGGGAGCTGTTTTTT
TRBJ1-1 TRBV11-2 - - CASSLIQGNTEAFF TGTGCCAGCAGCTTAATCCAGGGGAACACTGAAGCTTTCTTT
TRBJ1-1 TRBV5-5 - TRBD1 CASSMDRTTEAFF TGTGCCAGCAGCATGGACAGGACGACTGAAGCTTTCTTT
TRBJ2-7 TRBV6-5 - TRBD1 CASSRNRGSSYEQYF TGTGCCAGCAGCCGCAACAGGGGGAGCTCCTACGAGCAGTACTTC
TRBJ2-1 TRBV6-1 - TRBD2 CASRPLASEGEQFF TGTGCCAGCAGACCACTAGCGTCTGAGGGGGAGCAGTTCTTC
TRBJ2-7 TRBV20-1 - - CSARPLYEQYF TGCAGTGCTAGACCCCTCTACGAGCAGTACTTC
TRBJ1-5 TRBV27 - - CASSSRDTDSNQPQHF TGTGCCAGCAGTTCCCGTGACACTGATAGCAATCAGCCCCAGCATTTT
TRBJ2-1 TRBV2 - TRBD2 CASNLTPGRDNEQFF TGTGCCAGCAACCTAACTCCCGGGAGGGACAATGAGCAGTTCTTC
TRBJ2-7 TRBV7-6 - - CASSLGGPYEQYF TGTGCCAGCAGCTTAGGTGGCCCCTACGAGCAGTACTTC
TRBJ2-3 TRBV6-4 - - CASSTGLTDTQYF TGTGCCAGCAGCACAGGGCTGACAGATACGCAGTATTTT
TRBJ2-7 TRBV11-2 - TRBD2 CASSLALTSGNGEQYF TGTGCCAGCAGCTTAGCCCTGACTAGCGGGAATGGCGAGCAGTACTTC
TRBJ2-3 TRBV5-5 - - CASSLGVAPDTQYF TGTGCCAGCAGCTTGGGGGTAGCTCCAGATACGCAGTATTTT
TRBJ2-7 TRBV30 - - CAWNSRAGEQYF TGTGCCTGGAATAGCAGGGCGGGAGAGCAGTACTTC
TRBJ1-1 TRBV9 - TRBD1 CASSVEGGKAEAFF TGTGCCAGCAGCGTAGAAGGGGGCAAGGCTGAAGCTTTCTTT
TRBJ2-1 TRBV5-6 - - CASSFGGNEQFF TGTGCCAGCAGCTTCGGGGGAAATGAGCAGTTCTTC
TRBJ2-7 TRBV4-1 - TRBD2 CASSHGLAGLYEQYF TGCGCCAGCAGCCATGGACTAGCGGGCCTCTACGAGCAGTACTTC
TRBJ1-1 TRBV5-6 - - CASSLAVTEAFF TGTGCCAGCAGCTTGGCCGTGACTGAAGCTTTCTTT
TRBJ2-7 TRBV5-1 - TRBD1 CASSLTGGVFNSYEQYF TGCGCCAGCAGCTTAACAGGGGGCGTCTTCAATTCCTACGAGCAGTACTTC
TRBJ1-1 TRBV28 - - CASTESRDFNTEAFF TGTGCCAGCACCGAATCCCGGGATTTTAACACTGAAGCTTTCTTT
TRBJ1-3 TRBV7-9 once - CASRRGSSGNTIYF TGTGCCAGCAGGAGAGGGAGCTCTGGAAACACCATATATTTT
TRBJ2-1 TRBV5-1 - TRBD2 CASSSSSGWGYNEQFF TGCGCCAGCAGCTCGTCTAGCGGGTGGGGCTACAATGAGCAGTTCTTC
TRBJ2-3 TRBV6-1 few - CASRGGEGASTDTQYF TGTGCCAGCCGTGGCGGGGAAGGGGCTAGCACAGATACGCAGTATTTT
TRBJ1-2 TRBV5-5 - TRBD1 CASSWTPGQETF TGTGCCAGCAGCTGGACACCGGGACAGGAAACCTTC
TRBJ2-3 TRBV19 - TRBD2 CASSTGLSTDTQYF TGTGCCAGTAGTACGGGACTAAGCACAGATACGCAGTATTTT
TRBJ1-4 TRBV30 - TRBD1 CAWGPRGQGHEKLFF TGTGCCTGGGGCCCGAGGGGACAGGGACATGAAAAACTGTTTTTT